This T cell receptor (beta chain) was sequenced for a study of PD-1 blockade in classical Hodgkin lymphoma (TCRdb year 2020). Study-level background: Nivolumab dosing was 3 mg/kg intravenously every 2 weeks, continuing until either disease progression or unacceptable toxicity. A peripheral blood immune signature of response to PD-1 blockade in classical Hodgkin lymphoma was defined using TCR beta sequencing and CyTOF.

General study outcomes and caveats: Baseline diversity similar to that of newly diagnosed patients was observed in trial patients achieving complete response, whereas significantly lower diversity was observed in partial responders and progressors. Lower diversity was observed in patients in whom nivolumab was started less than 1 year after ASCT, and these patients were excluded from later analyses so that confounding by immune reconstitution would be avoided. Baseline TCR diversity was reported to be lower in newly diagnosed patients than in healthy donors, and even lower in relapsed/refractory patients. By C4D1, a significant rise was seen in CD4+ TCR diversity but not in CD8+ TCR diversity (p=0.0027 vs p=0.16), and the rise was most apparent among complete responders (p=0.02). Only a single clinical trial cohort was studied, and what caused the repertoire differences, possibly disease activity or prior therapy, remained undefined.

The CDR1 and CDR2 encoded by the germline V gene are KGHSH and LQKENI. Deletion took 7 bases off V and 4 bases off J, with a span of 14 bases between the germline ends. From the cysteine through the phenylalanine, the CDR3 covers 15 amino acids. Here the CDR3 DNA is all that survives: 45 bases in frame from base 1. The Qiagen DNeasy kit was used to extract genomic DNA from unsorted PBMCs and from the negatively selected CD4+ and CD8+ fractions. Using primers that anneal to V and J segments, immunoSEQ multiplex PCR amplified the TCR beta CDR3 regions. A synthetic immune receptor repertoire was used to minimize amplification bias, and any residual bias was removed computationally once sequencing was done. Turning to the authors' computational methods: Repertoire diversity was quantified as the Shannon entropy index using custom Python scripts. Unsorted, CD4+ and CD8+ repertoires were analyzed separately, except for combined analyses in which CD4+ and CD8+ sequences were merged in silico. Clonal expansion was defined as a frequency increase of at least 2-fold after treatment compared with C1D1, and clones undetected at baseline were assigned a pseudocount of 0.5. Clones with 0 or 1 copy at C1D1 were classified as singleton clones, and clones with 2 or more copies were classified as non-singleton clones. Clones expanded in unsorted samples were annotated as CD4+, CD8+ or unknown by matching protein sequences in sorted samples from the same patient. Wilcoxon tests on paired samples were used to test diversity changes from C1D1 to C4D1. Entries here come from immuneACCESS through TCRdb and include only in-frame sequences with V and J called. Some clones fail to appear in such tables; in the studies checked, an unresolved V gene covers under half of the shortfall, and the cause of the remainder is unknown. That table furnishes V, J and clone size, whereas the DNA furnished D and trimming. For this sample there are roughly 22,000 clones; more than 60% appear just once. The top ten hold almost 6% of the sample.

As for this clone: The target of this receptor is not known. This clone may be a read error of a much larger clone one base away.

Read against the paper, the sample's time point label means: cycle 1 day 1 (C1D1), immediately before nivolumab initiation. Every trial patient had relapsed following autologous stem cell transplantation, and prior brentuximab vedotin exposure was what differed among cohorts A, B and C. The trial cohort comprised around 60 patients with relapsed/refractory classical Hodgkin lymphoma whose best overall responses were complete response, partial response or progressive disease. Single-agent nivolumab was administered to trial patients in the multi-cohort phase II CheckMate 205 trial. An independent review committee assessed best overall response by applying the 2007 International Working Group response criteria. Trial PBMCs were collected just before the start of nivolumab (C1D1) and during therapy at cycle 2 day 1 and cycle 4 day 1. After peripheral blood was drawn into 8 mL Vacutainer Cell Preparation Tubes, PBMCs were isolated by centrifugation and then cryopreserved.

The chain is assembled from TRBV18 and TRBJ1-6; D gene: possibly TRBD1, on 5 matching bases. The specimen comprised peripheral blood mononuclear cells (PBMCs), sampled at baseline. The receptor's source is a human donor with classical Hodgkin lymphoma. The encoded CDR3 is CASLGDVGYNSPLHF. DNA sequence: TGTGCCAGCTTAGGGGACGTTGGATATAATTCACCCCTCCACTTT.